Here is one T cell receptor (beta chain) with its context. Its antigen is unidentified. These data come from a study of Ad26.COV2.S vaccination and SARS-CoV-2 variants. Study-level points and caveats: Recipients of either vaccine or placebo displayed similar breadth of non-spike TCRs.

Treatment given: some 20 received Ad26.COV2.S at low or high dose, single or two shots; about five received placebo; per-sample allocation not given. Specimens were obtained on day 63 following the first vaccine or placebo injection. The method was immunoSEQ multiplex PCR; TCRdb's version includes in-frame clones alone and lacks a portion of them. The data contain roughly 380,000 clones, about 88% of them seen just once; the ten biggest clones take up roughly 3.5%. Germline CDR1 is SGHDN and CDR2 is FVKESK. The V gene lost 8 bases and the J gene lost 0 bases, with 7 bases spanning the gap. The CDR3 runs 13 residues.

The chain employs TRBV14 and TRBJ2-2, with a tentative D call TRBD1 (5 bases). This TCR was sampled from a person between 18 and 65 years old who received the Ad26.COV2.S COVID-19 vaccine or a placebo. This sample comprised peripheral blood, obtained in a trial of Ad26.COV2.S vaccine versus placebo. The CDR3 is CASAGTNTGELFF. The CDR3 nucleotides are TGTGCCAGCGCAGGGACGAACACCGGGGAGCTGTTTTTT.